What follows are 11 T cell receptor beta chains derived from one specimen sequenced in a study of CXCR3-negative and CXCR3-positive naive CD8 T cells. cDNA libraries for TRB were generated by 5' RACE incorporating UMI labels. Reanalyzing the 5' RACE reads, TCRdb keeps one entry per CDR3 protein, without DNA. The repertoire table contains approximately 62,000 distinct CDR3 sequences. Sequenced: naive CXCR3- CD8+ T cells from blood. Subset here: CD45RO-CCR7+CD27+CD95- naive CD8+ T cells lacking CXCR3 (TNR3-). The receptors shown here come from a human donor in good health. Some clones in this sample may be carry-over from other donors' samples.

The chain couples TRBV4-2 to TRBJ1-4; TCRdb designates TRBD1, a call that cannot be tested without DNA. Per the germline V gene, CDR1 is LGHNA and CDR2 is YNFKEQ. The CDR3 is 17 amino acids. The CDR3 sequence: CASSQGTGGETNEKLFF.

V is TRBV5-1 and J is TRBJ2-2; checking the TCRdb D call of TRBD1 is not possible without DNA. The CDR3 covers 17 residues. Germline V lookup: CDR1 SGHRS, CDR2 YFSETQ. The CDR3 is CASSQFASGGYTGELFF.

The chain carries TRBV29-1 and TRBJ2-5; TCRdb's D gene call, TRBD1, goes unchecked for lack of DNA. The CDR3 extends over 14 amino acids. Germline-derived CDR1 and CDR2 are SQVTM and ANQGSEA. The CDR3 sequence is CSVEDRQGVETQYF.

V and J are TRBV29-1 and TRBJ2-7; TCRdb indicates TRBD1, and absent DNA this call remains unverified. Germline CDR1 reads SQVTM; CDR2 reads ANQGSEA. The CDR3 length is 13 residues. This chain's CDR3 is CSVGAQGAGEQYF.

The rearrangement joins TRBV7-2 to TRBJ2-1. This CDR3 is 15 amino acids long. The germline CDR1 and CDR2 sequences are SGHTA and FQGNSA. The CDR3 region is CASSLASEVYNEQFF. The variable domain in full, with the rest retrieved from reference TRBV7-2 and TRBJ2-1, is GAGVSQSPSNKVTEKGKDVELRCDPISGHTALYWYRQSLGQGLEFLIYFQGNSAPDKSGLPSDRFSAERTGGSVSTLTIQRTQQEDSAVYLCASSLASEVYNEQFFGPGTRLTVL.

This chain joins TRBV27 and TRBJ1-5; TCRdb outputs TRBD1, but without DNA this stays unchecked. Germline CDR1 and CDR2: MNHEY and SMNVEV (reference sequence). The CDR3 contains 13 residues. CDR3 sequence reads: CASSDSYNQPQHF.

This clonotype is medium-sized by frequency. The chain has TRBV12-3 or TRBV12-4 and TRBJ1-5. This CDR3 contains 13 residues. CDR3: CASSFGLNQPQHF.

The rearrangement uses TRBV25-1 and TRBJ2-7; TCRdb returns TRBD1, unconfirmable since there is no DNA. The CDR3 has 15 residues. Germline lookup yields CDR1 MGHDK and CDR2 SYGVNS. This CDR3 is CASSELWAGSYEQYF.

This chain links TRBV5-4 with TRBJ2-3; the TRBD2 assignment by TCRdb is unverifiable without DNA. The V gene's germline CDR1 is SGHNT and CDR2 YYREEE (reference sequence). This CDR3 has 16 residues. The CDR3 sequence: CASSLAVRARADTQYF.

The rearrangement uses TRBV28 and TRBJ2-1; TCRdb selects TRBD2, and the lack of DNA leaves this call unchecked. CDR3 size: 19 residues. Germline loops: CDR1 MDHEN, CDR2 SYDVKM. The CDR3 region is CASSFPTQRLAGGDNEQFF.

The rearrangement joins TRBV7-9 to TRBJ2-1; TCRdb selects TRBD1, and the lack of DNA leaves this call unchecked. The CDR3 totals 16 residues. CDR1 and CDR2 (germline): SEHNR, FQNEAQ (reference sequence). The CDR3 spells CASSPRQGARYNEQFF.